Only a few counts were recorded for the clone carrying this T cell receptor beta chain. Authors' data handling: Quantification of nucleated cells was approximated via reference gene primer amplification. Method: immunoSEQ multiplex PCR; TCRdb's copy keeps in-frame clones and lacks some. The V and J calls and clone size were taken over from that table, and D and trimming were inferred from the DNA. The top ten clones hold about 1.7% of a sample with 310,000 or so clones, approximately 85% of them seen once. The data stem from a study of blood T cell repertoires in COVID-19. Study as a whole: The samples span acute and convalescent COVID-19 from the United States, Italy and Spain. The analysed material was cDNA or gDNA that came from T cells, B-cell-depleted T cells, or PBMCs.

V shed 7 bases, J shed 5 bases, and the junction held 7 bases outside the gene matches. Germline CDR1 KGHDR, CDR2 SFDVKD. This CDR3 comprises 13 residues. The V and J genes are TRBV24-1 and TRBJ2-7; 7 nucleotides agree with TRBD1. The origin of this receptor is a woman aged 45-65 years with acute or convalescent COVID-19. The sample was peripheral blood. The CDR3 nucleotides read TGTGCCACCAGCTATCGGGACAGCCACGAGCAGTACTTC. This sequence encodes CATSYRDSHEQYF.